This TCR beta chain is drawn from a study of T-cell reconstitution after alpha-beta-depleted transplantation in children. During its preparation, the TCRbeta library received unique molecular identifiers. TCRdb redid the calling of the PCR reads with MiXCR, one entry per CDR3 protein. The table lists approximately 130,000 distinct CDR3 sequences, approximately 8.7% of them singletons, with about 24% in the top ten. CDR1 and CDR2 from the germline V gene are LGHDT and YNNKEL (reference sequence). Trimming stripped 1 base from V and 7 bases from J, with 9 bases between. The CDR3 spans 13 residues. This sequence originates from a girl under two years old who had a stem cell transplant for combined immunodeficiency, so the T cells may come from the graft donor. The V and J genes are TRBV3-1 and TRBJ2-3; D may be TRBD2 (6 bases). This sample comprised PBMCs, mostly from graft donor cells, obtained 180 days after TCRalphabeta/CD19-depleted stem cell transplant. This CDR3 reads CASSQGRAYTQYF. CDR3 DNA sequence: TGTGCCAGCAGCCAAGGGAGGGCATATACGCAGTATTTT.